This TCR beta chain derives from a study of B cell selection in AIRE deficiency. Germline assignment: CDR1 SSHAT and CDR2 FNYEAQ (reference sequence). Trimming left V 5 bases short and J 2 bases short, with 11 bases between. CDR3 length equals 14 residues. In the study's own analysis: Pooled Tregs gave some 5x10^4 patient and 9.56x10^4 donor TCRbeta sequences. Clones were read by immunoSEQ multiplex PCR, and TCRdb kept only the in-frame ones, dropping some. V, J and clone size are taken as reported in that table, and D and trimming were inferred from the DNA itself. The sample lists about 19,000 clones; about 93% were seen once. Regulatory T cells were sorted as CD4+CD25hiCD127low/negative. Study-wide results and limits: Shorter CDR3s marked shared Treg sequences, biased toward few non-templated insertions. TCRbeta-only data showed roughly a third of shared healthy Treg sequences in healthy Tconv.

A word on this clone: Its antigen is undetermined.

The J gene is TRBJ2-3, the V gene TRBV7-7; possibly TRBD1 or TRBD2 for D (5 bases each). Sequences were obtained from CD4+CD25+ Tregs sorted from PBMCs. This clonotype originated in a human donor in good health. Here the CDR3 reads CASSKGRATDTQYF. The CDR3 region has the DNA TGTGCCAGCAGCAAGGGACGGGCCACAGATACGCAGTATTTT.